This T cell receptor beta chain came from a study of cytotoxic CD8 clonotypes in ibrutinib-treated CLL. Turning to the study itself: There were, on average, approximately 250,000 productive templates and under 95,000 productive rearrangements per sample. Study-wide results and limits: Patients with sustained remission and those progressing were sampled at differing times. At progression, clonality fell back toward baseline after rising at ibrutinib response. There were few public clonotypes, and on treatment they contracted or stayed stable.

As for this clone: Its antigen is unidentified.

Here immunoSEQ multiplex PCR was the method, and the copy in TCRdb shows in-frame clones only, minus some. There are around 330,000 clones in the sample; approximately 67% occur only once, and roughly 6% lies in the top ten. Germline assignment: CDR1 LNHNV and CDR2 YYDKDF (reference sequence). V was trimmed by 2 bases and J by 9 bases, leaving 14 bases between them. The CDR3 covers 13 residues. This chain connects TRBV15 to TRBJ2-7; D unresolved. This clonotype was sampled from a human donor with chronic lymphocytic leukemia. Specimen: PBMCs, collected after 36 months of ibrutinib treatment. The CDR3 nucleotides are TGTGCCACCAGCAGACTTAGGACCGTGGGGCAGTACTTC. Encoded protein: CATSRLRTVGQYF.